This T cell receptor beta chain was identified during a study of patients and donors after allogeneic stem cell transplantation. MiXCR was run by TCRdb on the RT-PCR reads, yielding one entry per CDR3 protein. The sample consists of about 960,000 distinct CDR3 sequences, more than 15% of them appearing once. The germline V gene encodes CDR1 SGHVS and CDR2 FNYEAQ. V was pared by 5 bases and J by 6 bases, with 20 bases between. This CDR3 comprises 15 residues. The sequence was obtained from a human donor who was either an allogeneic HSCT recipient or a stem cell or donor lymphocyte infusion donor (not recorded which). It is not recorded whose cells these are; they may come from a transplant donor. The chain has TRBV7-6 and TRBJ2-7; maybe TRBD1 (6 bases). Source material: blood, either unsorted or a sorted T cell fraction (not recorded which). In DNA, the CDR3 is TGTGCCAGCAGCCCCCTGCAGGGGCGTCCCCTCGAGCAGTACTTC. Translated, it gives CASSPLQGRPLEQYF.